These 32 T cell receptor beta chains came from one sample sequenced in a study of blood T cell repertoires in COVID-19. The table came from immunoSEQ multiplex PCR; TCRdb's copy has only in-frame clones and leaves some out. The sample lists 150,000 to 200,000 clones; about four fifths were seen once. Sequenced material: peripheral blood. The source of these receptors is a man aged 60 to 75 with acute or convalescent COVID-19.

The chain is built from TRBV3-1 (or the pseudogene TRBV3-2) and TRBJ2-7, with D unclear. CDR1 is LGHDT and CDR2 is YNNKEL in the germline V gene (reference sequence). The CDR3 covers 15 residues. The germline V and J ends were trimmed by 0 bases and 4 bases, with 13 bases remaining between them. As DNA, the CDR3 is TGTGCCAGCAGCCAAGATTATACAGCTACTTACGAGCAGTACTTC. It encodes CASSQDYTATYEQYF.

This chain joins TRBV7-3 and TRBJ2-2; 8 positions match TRBD1. The CDR3 totals 14 residues. CDR1 is SGHTA and CDR2 is FQGTGA in the germline V gene. V lost 5 bases, J lost 7 bases, and 6 bases stayed unmatched. In nucleotides, the CDR3 is TGTGCCAGCAGCCAGACAGGGGAAATCGGGGAGCTGTTTTTT. This sequence encodes CASSQTGEIGELFF.

The DNA of the CDR3 is TGTGCCACCAGTGATTTTGGCCAGGGCCAAGAGACCCAGTACTTC. Its translation is CATSDFGQGQETQYF. This sequence joins TRBV24-1 and TRBJ2-5; D possibly corresponds to TRBD1 (5 bases). The CDR3 covers 15 residues. Trimming pared 1 base from V and 1 base from J, leaving 9 bases between. CDR1 and CDR2 from the germline V gene are KGHDR and SFDVKD.

In DNA, the CDR3 is TGTGCCATCAGTCTCGACAGGGGCCTTACAGATACGCAGTATTTT. Encoded protein: CAISLDRGLTDTQYF. The V gene is TRBV10-3, the J gene TRBJ2-3; 8 bases match TRBD1. The V segment lost 5 bases and the J segment 3 bases; nucleotides outside the gene matches: 7. The germline V gene has CDR1 ENHRY and CDR2 SYGVKD. This CDR3 is 15 amino acids long.

The V and J genes are TRBV5-1 and TRBJ1-1, with D possibly matching TRBD1 (6 bases). Trimming removed 3 bases from V and 0 bases from J, with 18 bases in between. The CDR3 is 17 residues long. Looked up from germline, CDR1 is SGHRS and CDR2 is YFSETQ. This CDR3 is CASSWGQGRALNTEAFF. In DNA, the CDR3 is TGCGCCAGCAGCTGGGGGCAGGGGAGGGCCCTGAACACTGAAGCTTTCTTT.

The gene calls are TRBV6-2 or TRBV6-3 and TRBJ2-1; 7 nucleotides align to TRBD2. Germline V gene lookup returns CDR1 MNHEY and CDR2 SVGEGT. The CDR3 sequence is 16 residues long. V gave up 2 bases and J gave up 0 bases; unmatched junction bases: 4. CDR3 in amino acids: CASSYGRGHSYNEQFF. The CDR3 coding sequence is TGTGCCAGCAGTTACGGGAGGGGCCACTCCTACAATGAGCAGTTCTTC.

V and J are TRBV5-1 and TRBJ1-2; 7 bases match TRBD1. The CDR3 has 15 amino acids. V was pared by 1 base and J by 6 bases, with 9 bases of the junction left unmatched. Germline CDR1 reads SGHRS; CDR2 reads YFSETQ. The CDR3 DNA reads as TGCGCCAGCAGCTTGTCTCGGTACAGGGGAGATGGCTACACCTTC. This codes for CASSLSRYRGDGYTF.

The chain joins TRBV27 to TRBJ2-1, with 8 bases that match TRBD2. The CDR3 has 15 amino acids. Germline CDR1 and CDR2: MNHEY and SMNVEV (reference sequence). The V and J ends lost 5 bases and 6 bases, in that order; junction bases with no gene match: 9. CDR3 sequence: CASSVGLAKSNEQFF. The DNA of the CDR3 is TGTGCCAGCAGTGTTGGACTAGCAAAAAGCAATGAGCAGTTCTTC.

The chain carries TRBV30 and TRBJ2-3; 10 bases align to TRBD1. The CDR3 has 15 residues. Germline loops: CDR1 GTSNPN, CDR2 SVGIG (reference sequence). J gave up 0 bases and V 4 bases, and 4 bases lay outside the gene matches. The CDR3 protein is CAWTRQGASTDTQYF. CDR3 bases: TGTGCCTGGACCCGACAGGGGGCTAGCACAGATACGCAGTATTTT.

This rearrangement joins TRBV14 to TRBJ1-2; unclear D gene. CDR3 size: 14 residues. Germline loops: CDR1 SGHDN, CDR2 FVKESK. The V end lost 4 bases, the J end lost 4 bases, and 13 bases lay between the germline ends. The CDR3 region is CASSRSGSLYGYTF. The CDR3 DNA is TGTGCCAGCAGCCGATCAGGTTCCCTCTATGGCTACACCTTC.

This clone was detected once. The chain combines TRBV4-1 with TRBJ1-5; 7 bases agree with TRBD1. V gave up 1 base and J gave up 3 bases; unmatched junction bases: 6. Germline V gene lookup returns CDR1 MGHRA and CDR2 YSYEKL. The CDR3 has 16 amino acids. In DNA, the CDR3 is TGCGCCAGCAGCCAAGGGAGACAGGGCTCCAATCAGCCCCAGCATTTT. Protein product: CASSQGRQGSNQPQHF.

The chain couples TRBV29-1 to TRBJ2-1, with 8 bases matching TRBD2. The ends lost 2 bases at V and 0 bases at J; junction bases unmatched: 3. In germline, CDR1 is SQVTM, CDR2 ANQGSEA. This CDR3 comprises 15 residues. Here the CDR3 reads CSVERRGDSYNEQFF. The CDR3 DNA is TGCAGCGTTGAACGGCGGGGGGACTCCTACAATGAGCAGTTCTTC.

J is TRBJ2-5 and V is TRBV23-1, with TRBD2 matching over 14 bases. TRBV23-1 is classed as an ORF, of uncertain function. This CDR3 has 15 amino acids. V shed 2 bases, J shed 4 bases, and the junction held 0 bases outside the gene matches. CDR3 nucleotides: TGCGCCAGCAGTCAAGGGACTAGCGGGAGAGAGACCCAGTACTTC. It encodes CASSQGTSGRETQYF.

J is TRBJ2-3 and V is TRBV2; D might be TRBD1 (5 bases). Between the trimmed V and J ends, which lost 6 bases and 0 bases, there was a span of 10 bases. Looked up from germline, CDR1 is SNHLY and CDR2 is FYNNEI. There are 14 residues in the CDR3. CDR3 sequence (DNA): TGTGCCAGCAGCCAGGGCGTAAGCACAGATACGCAGTATTTT. It encodes CASSQGVSTDTQYF. Supplemented by reference TRBV2 and TRBJ2-3, the full variable domain reads EPEVTQTPSHQVTQMGQEVILRCVPISNHLYFYWYRQILGQKVEFLVSFYNNEISEKSEIFDDQFSVERPDGSNFTLKIRSTKLEDSAMYFCASSQGVSTDTQYFGPGTRLTVL.

V usage is TRBV5-1 and J usage is TRBJ1-2; 12 bases are shared with TRBD1. The junction had 10 bases not matched to a gene; V was cut back by 2 bases and J by 8 bases. Looked up from germline, CDR1 is SGHRS and CDR2 is YFSETQ. CDR3 length: 16 residues. The chain's CDR3 is CASSFTGTGGFGGYTF. The CDR3 coding sequence is TGCGCCAGCAGCTTCACCGGGACAGGGGGCTTCGGAGGCTACACCTTC.

This rearrangement joins TRBV4-1 to TRBJ2-7, with D maybe TRBD1 (5 bases). Deletions cut 4 bases from V and 4 bases from J, with 17 bases between. Germline V gene sequence: CDR1 MGHRA, CDR2 YSYEKL. The CDR3 extends over 15 amino acids. CDR3 nucleotides: TGCGCCAGCAGCCGCACTGCCGACAGACCGTACGAGCAGTACTTC. This codes for CASSRTADRPYEQYF.

CDR3: CATSDTRLTGAWNTEAFF. Written as DNA, the CDR3 is TGTGCCACCAGCGACACGAGATTGACAGGGGCCTGGAACACTGAAGCTTTCTTT. The V and J genes are TRBV15 and TRBJ1-1, with 8 nucleotides matching TRBD1. Losses at the gene ends were 5 bases for V and 1 base for J; bases not matched to a gene: 15. Germline loops: CDR1 LNHNV, CDR2 YYDKDF (reference sequence). The CDR3 is made up of 18 amino acids.

The chain is built from TRBV4-1 and TRBJ2-3; TRBD1 might be the D (6 bases). Trimming pared 4 bases from V and 8 bases from J, leaving 16 bases between. The CDR3 loop spans 14 amino acids. Per germline, CDR1 MGHRA and CDR2 YSYEKL. This chain's CDR3 is CASSRPGGRGTQYF. For the CDR3, the DNA is TGCGCCAGCAGCCGTCCGGGCGGCAGGGGTACGCAGTATTTT.

The J gene is TRBJ1-1, the V gene TRBV5-1; D is uncertain. V gave up 0 bases and J gave up 5 bases, with 11 bases separating them. The germline V gene encodes CDR1 SGHRS and CDR2 YFSETQ. This CDR3 comprises 14 residues. The CDR3, as DNA: TGCGCCAGCAGCTTGGTAACGGGTTCGACTGAAGCTTTCTTT. It translates to CASSLVTGSTEAFF.

This chain connects TRBV29-1 to TRBJ2-3, with TRBD1 matching 11 bases. This CDR3 has 14 amino acids. CDR1 and CDR2 from the germline V gene are SQVTM and ANQGSEA. Unmatched junction bases numbered 4, after V lost 5 bases and J lost 3 bases. Here the CDR3 reads CSVRTGGSTDTQYF. The CDR3 DNA is TGCAGCGTTCGGACAGGGGGCTCTACAGATACGCAGTATTTT.

The chain employs TRBV9 and TRBJ2-1, with 8 bases matching TRBD1. Germline-derived CDR1 and CDR2 are SGDLS and YYNGEE. Unmatched junction bases numbered 7, after V lost 4 bases and J lost 4 bases. The CDR3 has 15 residues. The CDR3 is CASSIGQGMYNEQFF. The CDR3 DNA reads as TGTGCCAGCAGCATCGGACAGGGTATGTACAATGAGCAGTTCTTC.

The chain employs TRBV7-9 and TRBJ1-2; possibly TRBD1 for D (5 bases). The CDR3 has 14 residues. The germline CDR1 and CDR2 sequences are SEHNR and FQNEAQ (reference sequence). V lost 5 bases and J 4 bases, leaving 14 bases between the germline ends. Here the CDR3 DNA reads TGTGCCAGCAGCCCGGGGACTGTAGGCTATGGCTACACCTTC. Translated, it gives CASSPGTVGYGYTF. Together with reference TRBV7-9 and TRBJ1-2, the CDR3 gives the full variable domain: DTGVSQNPRHKITKRGQNVTFRCDPISEHNRLYWYRQTLGQGPEFLTYFQNEAQLEKSRLLSDRFSAERPKGSFSTLEIQRTEQGDSAMYLCASSPGTVGYGYTFGSGTRLTVV.

The rearrangement links TRBV11-2 to TRBJ2-3; D possibly corresponds to TRBD2 (5 bases). Germline assignment: CDR1 SGHAT and CDR2 FQNNGV. This CDR3 contains 16 residues. The V and J ends lost 5 bases and 0 bases respectively, with 15 bases between them. The DNA of the CDR3 is TGTGCCAGCAGCCCTCGGACTTACTCTAGCACAGATACGCAGTATTTT. Protein product: CASSPRTYSSTDTQYF.

V is TRBV11-2 and J is TRBJ1-4; TRBD1 might be the D (5 bases). V shed 2 bases and J shed 5 bases, with 12 bases lying between them. This CDR3 is 15 amino acids long. Germline-derived CDR1 and CDR2 are SGHAT and FQNNGV. This chain's CDR3 is CASSLRAQGNEKLFF. CDR3 nucleotides: TGTGCCAGCAGCTTACGGGCCCAGGGAAATGAAAAACTGTTTTTT.

The V and J genes are TRBV7-8 and TRBJ2-7, with TRBD2 identical over 8 bases. Germline V CDR1 and CDR2: SGHVS, FQNEAQ. The junction had 12 bases not matched to a gene; V was cut back by 5 bases and J by 6 bases. The CDR3 spans 15 residues. CDR3 nucleotides: TGTGCCAGCAGCATCCTAGAACGGGAGGGATCCGAGCAGTACTTC. This sequence encodes CASSILEREGSEQYF.

This clone occurred once. The chain is built from TRBV27 and TRBJ2-2, with 9 positions matching TRBD1. The J segment lost 5 bases and the V segment lost 3 bases, leaving 4 bases of the junction unmatched. The length of the CDR3 is 15 residues. Per the germline V gene, CDR1 is MNHEY and CDR2 is SMNVEV (reference sequence). The CDR3 bases are TGTGCCAGCAGTTTGTACAGGGGGCGGACCGGGGAGCTGTTTTTT. Protein product: CASSLYRGRTGELFF.

With respect to this clone: This same CDR3 is encoded by further DNA sequences in the sample. The rearrangement uses TRBV5-4 and TRBJ1-2; TRBD1 might be the D (5 bases). Trimming cost V 2 bases and J 1 base, with 6 bases left between them. Germline CDR1 SGHNT, CDR2 YYREEE (reference sequence). This CDR3 spans 13 amino acids. CDR3 sequence: CASSLDSNYGYTF. The CDR3 DNA is TGTGCCAGCAGCTTAGACAGTAACTATGGCTACACCTTC.

The rearrangement uses TRBV6-5 and TRBJ2-7; TRBD1 agrees at 7 bases. This CDR3 has 13 residues. Germline V lookup: CDR1 MNHEY, CDR2 SVGAGI. V lost 2 bases to trimming and J lost 3 bases; unmatched junction nucleotides: 1. CDR3 DNA: TGTGCCAGCAGTTACCGACAGGGCTACGAGCAGTACTTC. Protein sequence: CASSYRQGYEQYF.

The genes are TRBV19 and TRBJ2-1; TRBD2 aligns across 9 bases. J lost 8 bases, V lost 3 bases, and 11 bases had no gene match. This CDR3 comprises 16 residues. From germline, CDR1 is LNHDA and CDR2 SQIVND (reference sequence). CDR3: CASSIGLAGPPDEQFF. The CDR3 DNA is TGTGCCAGTAGTATTGGGCTAGCGGGGCCCCCCGATGAGCAGTTCTTC.

The genes are TRBV30 and TRBJ2-3, with 8 bases identical to TRBD1. The CDR3 contains 15 residues. Trimming took 2 bases from V and 5 from J; bases not matched to a gene: 9. CDR1 GTSNPN and CDR2 SVGIG come from the germline V gene (reference sequence). The CDR3 reads CAWSPQGARKDTQYF. DNA of the CDR3: TGTGCCTGGAGTCCCCAGGGGGCGCGAAAAGATACGCAGTATTTT.

The rearrangement links TRBV3-1 (or the pseudogene TRBV3-2) to TRBJ2-1, with 7 bases identical to TRBD1. The CDR3 length is 16 residues. V trimming: 0 bases; J trimming: 11 bases; junction bases outside the gene matches: 13. Germline CDR1 LGHDT, CDR2 YNNKEL (reference sequence). The CDR3 DNA reads TGTGCCAGCAGCCAAGATCTAGGGCAGGGGGTGGGAAAGCAGTTCTTC. This encodes CASSQDLGQGVGKQFF.

J is TRBJ2-3 and V is TRBV9, with 7 bases aligning to TRBD1. V gave up 1 base and J gave up 6 bases; unmatched junction bases: 5. This CDR3 has 14 residues. CDR1 is SGDLS and CDR2 is YYNGEE in the germline V gene. CDR3 protein: CASSVLGTADTQYF. The CDR3 nucleotides read TGTGCCAGCAGCGTACTCGGGACAGCTGATACGCAGTATTTT.